This is a list of T cell receptor beta chains from one sample in a study of blood T cell repertoires in COVID-19. Sequencing used immunoSEQ multiplex PCR; TCRdb keeps in-frame clones, though not all of them. The data show some 340,000 clones, with 83% seen just once and approximately 4.7% held by the top ten. Sequencing was done on a sample of PBMCs or T cells enriched from blood (not recorded which). The receptors stem from a woman between 50 and 59 years old who had recovered from COVID-19. Each CDR3 is given with its conserved first and last residue. D genes are given only for firm matches. Clone sizes are given selectively: once, few, many, or a class where the clone is expanded.

D gene	V gene	J gene	clone size	CDR3 DNA	CDR3 protein
TRBD1	TRBV19	TRBJ2-3	.	TGTGCCAGTAGCTCGTGGACAGGGCCAACAGATACGCAGTATTTT	CASSSWTGPTDTQYF
TRBD1	TRBV6-5	TRBJ2-7	.	TGTGCCAGCAGTTACAGAGGGACAGGGGGATTGGAGCAGTACTTC	CASSYRGTGGLEQYF
TRBD1	TRBV19	TRBJ1-3	.	TGTGCCAGTAGTATAGGGGACAGGGTCCTTGGAAACACCATATATTTT	CASSIGDRVLGNTIYF
TRBD1	TRBV6-1	TRBJ1-3	.	TGTGCCAGCAGTGAAATGGCCCGGGACAGGATCGGCTCTGGAAACACCATATATTTT	CASSEMARDRIGSGNTIYF
.	TRBV30	TRBJ1-3	.	TGTGCCTGGAACCCCTCATTGGCCCTCTCTGGAAACACCATATATTTT	CAWNPSLALSGNTIYF
.	TRBV9	TRBJ1-3	.	TGTGCCAGCAGCGTAGGCGGGGTCGGAACTGGAAACACCATATATTTT	CASSVGGVGTGNTIYF
.	TRBV18	TRBJ2-5	.	TGTGCCAGCTCACCACCGGGCGAAGAGACCCAGTACTTC	CASSPPGEETQYF
.	TRBV7-9	TRBJ1-5	.	TGTGCCAGCAGCTTAGCGGTAGGGGCAGGGCAACATCAGCCCCAGCATTTT	CASSLAVGAGQHQPQHF
.	TRBV27	TRBJ1-1	.	TGTGCCAGCAGTCTCGGTACAGGCGCCACTGAAGCTTTCTTT	CASSLGTGATEAFF
.	TRBV6-6	TRBJ1-5	.	TGTGCCAGCAGTATTACCGCAGAGCCCCAGCATTTT	CASSITAEPQHF
.	TRBV19	TRBJ1-1	.	TGTGCCAGTAGTCCGCGGACAGACACAAACACTGAAGCTTTCTTT	CASSPRTDTNTEAFF
TRBD1	TRBV18	TRBJ2-3	.	TGTGCCAGCTCACGGGGACAGAGCACAGATACGCAGTATTTT	CASSRGQSTDTQYF
.	TRBV6-5	TRBJ2-3	.	TGTGCCAGCAGTAGGGGGTTAGATACGCAGTATTTT	CASSRGLDTQYF
TRBD1	TRBV11-2	TRBJ1-3	.	TGTGCCAGCAGCTTTATACAGGGGAGCTCTGGAAACACCATATATTTT	CASSFIQGSSGNTIYF
.	TRBV5-1	TRBJ2-1	.	TGCGCCAGCAGCTTCGACAGGCCGAAATACAATGAGCAGTTCTTC	CASSFDRPKYNEQFF
TRBD2	TRBV7-6	TRBJ2-1	.	TGTGCCAGCAGCTTAGTCGTAGCGGCCGGGGGGAGGAATGAGCAGTTCTTC	CASSLVVAAGGRNEQFF
TRBD1	TRBV30	TRBJ1-2	.	TGTGCCTGGAGTTGGACAGGGTCCCGAGCTAACTATGGCTACACCTTC	CAWSWTGSRANYGYTF
TRBD2	TRBV4-2	TRBJ2-5	.	TGTGCCAGCAGCCAAGATCGGCTAGCGGGGGGGACCCAGTACTTC	CASSQDRLAGGTQYF
.	TRBV6-2/TRBV6-3	TRBJ1-1	.	TGTGCCAGCAGTTACGGGCAGCCCAACACTGAAGCTTTCTTT	CASSYGQPNTEAFF
TRBD1	TRBV20-1	TRBJ1-2	.	TGCAGTGCGACAGGGGAGGGAGGCTACACCTTC	CSATGEGGYTF
.	TRBV19	TRBJ1-1	.	TGTGCCAGTAGCTCCACCGGGGGGTACACTGAAGCTTTCTTT	CASSSTGGYTEAFF
TRBD1	TRBV6-1	TRBJ1-6	.	TGTGCCAGCAGTGAGGGACAGTCGTTTTCACCCCTCCACTTT	CASSEGQSFSPLHF
TRBD1	TRBV2	TRBJ1-5	once	TGTGCCAGCACTGGGCCCGGGACAGGGGGAGGCAATCAGCCCCAGCATTTT	CASTGPGTGGGNQPQHF
TRBD1	TRBV7-6	TRBJ1-6	.	TGTGCCAGCAGCTTAGGGGGACAGTCGAATTCACCCCTCCACTTT	CASSLGGQSNSPLHF
TRBD2	TRBV27	TRBJ2-7	.	TGTGCCAGCAGGACTAGCGGGATTGACGAGCAGTACTTC	CASRTSGIDEQYF
.	TRBV7-9	TRBJ2-5	.	TGTGCCAGCAGCTTAGTGGTAGGGGCCCTTCAAGAGACCCAGTACTTC	CASSLVVGALQETQYF
.	TRBV6-2/TRBV6-3	TRBJ2-1	.	TGTGCCAGCAGTTTCCGGGGAGACAATGAGCAGTTCTTC	CASSFRGDNEQFF
TRBD1	TRBV27	TRBJ1-5	.	TGTGCCAGCAGTCCCCGACAGGGAATGGGGGTTAGGCAGCCCCAGCATTTT	CASSPRQGMGVRQPQHF
.	TRBV19	TRBJ1-2	.	TGTGCCAGTAGAGGGGCAGACGCCCGTTCTAACTATGGCTACACCTTC	CASRGADARSNYGYTF
TRBD1	TRBV27	TRBJ1-2	few	TGTGCCAGCAGGAAGGACAGGGTTGACTATGGCTACACCTTC	CASRKDRVDYGYTF
.	TRBV21-1	TRBJ1-1	.	TGTGCCAGCAGCACTCTCATCACAGGGGACACTGAAGCTTTCTTT	CASSTLITGDTEAFF
TRBD1	TRBV7-8	TRBJ1-2	.	TGTGCCAGCAGCGTAGGACGACAGGGGAAAGATGGCTACACCTTC	CASSVGRQGKDGYTF
TRBD2	TRBV5-1	TRBJ2-3	.	TGCGCCAGCAGCTTGTGGGAGGGAAGCACAGATACGCAGTATTTT	CASSLWEGSTDTQYF
TRBD1	TRBV15	TRBJ1-1	.	TGTGCCACCTCGGACAGGGAGAACACTGAAGCTTTCTTT	CATSDRENTEAFF
.	TRBV28	TRBJ1-1	.	TGTGCCAGCAGTTTATATCGGGGTTACACTGAAGCTTTCTTT	CASSLYRGYTEAFF
.	TRBV30	TRBJ2-7	.	TGTGCCTGGAGAGGAGCATCCTCCTACGAGCAGTACTTC	CAWRGASSYEQYF
TRBD2	TRBV28	TRBJ2-4	.	TGTGCCAGCAGCCGCGGGACTAGCGGCGAAGCCAAAAACATTCAGTACTTC	CASSRGTSGEAKNIQYF
TRBD1	TRBV6-5	TRBJ1-6	.	TGTGCCAGCAGAGGGACAGGGTTTTCACCCCTCCACTTT	CASRGTGFSPLHF
.	TRBV7-8	TRBJ1-3	few	TGTGCCAGCAGCTCGATTGACAGTCAAACCTCTGGAAACACCATATATTTT	CASSSIDSQTSGNTIYF
TRBD2	TRBV9	TRBJ2-1	.	TGTGCCAGCAGCGTAACTGGCGGGGGGTATGAGCAGTTCTTC	CASSVTGGGYEQFF
.	TRBV13	TRBJ1-6	.	TGTGCCAGCAGCCACGACAGGATCTTAAATTCACCCCTCCACTTT	CASSHDRILNSPLHF
TRBD1	TRBV18	TRBJ1-5	.	TGTGCCAGCTCCCCGGTGGGACAGGAACCCGCAATTAGCAATCAGCCCCAGCATTTT	CASSPVGQEPAISNQPQHF
.	TRBV11-2	TRBJ2-2	.	TGTGCCAGCAGCCCCCGACCCGACTCGTACACCGGGGAGCTGTTTTTT	CASSPRPDSYTGELFF
TRBD2	TRBV3-1/TRBV3-2	TRBJ2-5	.	TGTGCCAGCAGCCAAGGACTAGCGGGAGGGTACGAGACCCAGTACTTC	CASSQGLAGGYETQYF
TRBD2	TRBV5-1	TRBJ2-1	once	TGCGCCACCTGGGGAGGACTAGCGGGGGAAAGCTCCTACAATGAGCAGTTCTTC	CATWGGLAGESSYNEQFF
.	TRBV19	TRBJ1-2	.	TGTGCCAGTAGCCGAGACAGGAACTATGGCTACACCTTC	CASSRDRNYGYTF
.	TRBV11-2	TRBJ1-1	.	TGTGCCAGCCGGACGGGACAAGCTGAAGCTTTCTTT	CASRTGQAEAFF
.	TRBV7-9	TRBJ1-1	.	TGTGCCAGCAGCCATGACACTGAAGCTTTCTTT	CASSHDTEAFF
.	TRBV6-5	TRBJ2-2	.	TGTGCCAGCCTCCCCGGGACACTCAACACCGGGGAGCTGTTTTTT	CASLPGTLNTGELFF
TRBD1	TRBV11-2	TRBJ2-7	few	TGTGCCAGCAGCTTAGGCGCAGGGGGCGGCTACGAGCAGTACTTC	CASSLGAGGGYEQYF